The 26 T cell receptor beta chains below all came from one sample that was sequenced in a study of blood T cells in healthy people across ages. Next came a second PCR, run for roughly 6 to 11 cycles, which used a sample-barcoded 5' primer along with a J-beta primer mix. TCRdb reprocessed the 5' RACE reads with MiXCR, giving one entry per CDR3 protein. The sample contains some 860,000 distinct CDR3 sequences, approximately 60% of which appear only once. The sample was blood. These receptors came from a man between 40 and 49 years old in good health.

This clonotype has just a few counts. This chain connects TRBV9 to TRBJ2-7; 8 bases agree with TRBD1. Losses at the gene ends were 3 bases for V and 2 bases for J; bases not matched to a gene: 10. The germline gives CDR1 SGDLS, CDR2 YYNGEE. The CDR3 consists of 16 residues. CDR3 in DNA: TGTGCCAGCAGCGCGCAACCCGGGACAGGACCCTACGAGCAGTACTTC. It specifies CASSAQPGTGPYEQYF. Supplemented by reference TRBV9 and TRBJ2-7, the full variable domain reads DSGVTQTPKHLITATGQRVTLRCSPRSGDLSVYWYQQSLDQGLQFLIQYYNGEERAKGNILERFSAQQFPDLHSELNLSSLELGDSALYFCASSAQPGTGPYEQYFGPGTRLTVT.

The gene calls are TRBV7-3 and TRBJ2-1; 7 nucleotides align to TRBD2. V lost 1 base and J lost 7; bases outside the gene matches: 7. CDR3 size: 15 residues. CDR1 is SGHTA and CDR2 is FQGTGA in the germline V gene. CDR3 nucleotides: TGTGCCAGCAGCTTAATGGGCGGGAGAGGGAATGAGCAGTTCTTC. It specifies CASSLMGGRGNEQFF.

The rearrangement joins TRBV28 to TRBJ1-2; tentative D call: TRBD1 (6 bases). Germline CDR1 reads MDHEN; CDR2 reads SYDVKM. V was cut by 7 bases and J by 7 bases, with 16 bases left in between. The CDR3 length is 13 residues. The CDR3 loop reads CASKGEQGRGYTF. For the CDR3, the DNA is TGTGCCAGCAAAGGGGAACAGGGTCGTGGCTACACCTTC.

The rearrangement joins TRBV20-1 to TRBJ2-3, with 7 bases matching TRBD1. This CDR3 is built from 15 residues. The J segment lost 5 bases and the V segment lost 5 bases, leaving 13 bases of the junction unmatched. The germline V gene encodes CDR1 DFQATT and CDR2 SNEGSKA (reference sequence). DNA for the CDR3: TGCAGTGCTGATCAAGGACAGGCTCATCGAGATACGCAGTATTTT. Translation gives CSADQGQAHRDTQYF.

DNA for the CDR3: TGCAGCGCCTCCAGAGGTGGGTCCAACGGAGATACGCAGTATTTT. This sequence encodes CSASRGGSNGDTQYF. The gene calls are TRBV29-1 and TRBJ2-3; D is unclear. CDR1 and CDR2 from the germline V gene are SQVTM and ANQGSEA. V shed 7 bases and J shed 5 bases, with 22 bases lying between them. The CDR3 runs to 15 residues.

This clonotype was counted a few times. The chain joins TRBV6-5 to TRBJ1-5; D ambiguous. The germline CDR1 and CDR2 sequences are MNHEY and SVGAGI. This CDR3 spans 14 amino acids. V shed 6 bases and J shed 0 bases, with 9 bases lying between them. CDR3 loop: CASREGLSNQPQHF. DNA of the CDR3: TGTGCCAGCAGAGAGGGTCTTAGCAATCAGCCCCAGCATTTT.

The chain employs TRBV29-1 and TRBJ1-1; 7 bases are a match to TRBD1. Trimming at V came to 4 bases and at J to 5 bases, leaving 7 bases not matched to a gene. CDR3 length: 13 amino acids. Germline values: CDR1 SQVTM, CDR2 ANQGSEA. The CDR3 coding sequence is TGCAGCGTTGCGGAGGGGGCGAGGACTGAAGCTTTCTTT. Protein product: CSVAEGARTEAFF.

As concerns this clonotype: At one boundary the junction diverges from the germline segment, which might be a read error. The CDR3 loop is CASSLGLTNGQSNYDYTF. The CDR3 DNA reads as TGTGCCAGCAGCTTAGGCCTAACCAATGGACAGTCAAACTATGACTACACCTTC. J is TRBJ1-2 and V is TRBV13; weak D call: TRBD1 (6 bases). CDR1 and CDR2 from the germline V gene are PRHDT and FYEKMQ (reference sequence). The CDR3 consists of 18 residues.

The genes are TRBV20-1 and TRBJ2-1; TRBD1 or TRBD2 may be the D gene (5 bases each). Germline CDR1 DFQATT, CDR2 SNEGSKA (reference sequence). This CDR3 region has 15 residues. The V and J ends lost 0 bases and 12 bases respectively, with 21 bases between them. The CDR3 reads CSARDLGTKVFGQFF. The CDR3 bases are TGCAGTGCTAGAGATCTCGGGACCAAAGTCTTTGGGCAGTTCTTC.

V usage is TRBV7-2 and J usage is TRBJ1-1; 11 positions match TRBD1. V shed 5 bases and J 4 bases; nucleotides not matched to a gene: 15. The CDR3 is made up of 18 amino acids. Germline V gene lookup returns CDR1 SGHTA and CDR2 FQGNSA. CDR3 sequence: CASSPRPWTGGAGTEAFF. CDR3 DNA sequence: TGTGCCAGCAGCCCTAGACCATGGACAGGGGGCGCTGGCACTGAAGCTTTCTTT. Full variable domain (outside the CDR3, taken from reference TRBV7-2 and TRBJ1-1): GAGVSQSPSNKVTEKGKDVELRCDPISGHTALYWYRQSLGQGLEFLIYFQGNSAPDKSGLPSDRFSAERTGGSVSTLTIQRTQQEDSAVYLCASSPRPWTGGAGTEAFFGQGTRLTVV.

This clonotype was counted a single time. The genes are TRBV20-1 and TRBJ1-2; the D gene is possibly TRBD1 (5 bases). Trimming cost V 8 bases and J 4 bases, with 20 bases left between them. The CDR3 runs 14 residues. The germline CDR1 and CDR2 sequences are DFQATT and SNEGSKA (reference sequence). The CDR3 reads CSPPPAGIGYGYTF. CDR3 nucleotides: TGCAGTCCCCCCCCGGCAGGGATAGGCTATGGCTACACCTTC.

Comment on this clonotype: A much larger clone lies one base from this, so it may be a read error. The chain recombines TRBV9 with TRBJ2-1, with 8 bases aligning to TRBD2. CDR1 and CDR2 from the germline V gene are SGDLS and YYNGEE. The CDR3 length is 16 residues. Here the CDR3 DNA reads TGTGCCAACAGCGTAGGGGAACTAGCGGTCACGGATGAGCAGTTCTTC. Protein sequence: CANSVGELAVTDEQFF. Full variable domain (rest looked up from reference TRBV9 and TRBJ2-1): DSGVTQTPKHLITATGQRVTLRCSPRSGDLSVYWYQQSLDQGLQFLIQYYNGEERAKGNILERFSAQQFPDLHSELNLSSLELGDSALYFCANSVGELAVTDEQFFGPGTRLTVL.

This clonotype has a single count. An end of the junction differs from the germline gene, which may be a read error. This rearrangement joins TRBV7-9 to TRBJ1-1, with D maybe TRBD1 (6 bases). Germline CDR1 is SEHNR and CDR2 is FQNEAQ (reference sequence). The CDR3 contains 15 residues. The CDR3 nucleotides read TGTGCCAGCAGCCTAGCGCAGGGGCGAAGGCTTGAAGCTTTCTTT. Amino acid sequence: CASSLAQGRRLEAFF.

This clonotype was picked up a small number of times. The chain recombines TRBV7-2 with TRBJ2-7; the D gene is possibly TRBD2 (5 bases). Trimming stripped 5 bases from V and 1 base from J, with 12 bases between. CDR1 is SGHTA and CDR2 is FQGNSA in the germline V gene. The CDR3 loop spans 14 amino acids. The CDR3 loop is CASSPRRGSYEQYF. DNA for the CDR3: TGTGCCAGCAGCCCCCGTCGGGGTTCCTACGAGCAGTACTTC.

V gene TRBV6-5 combines with J gene TRBJ2-7; 7 bases align to TRBD2. This CDR3 has 16 residues. The germline V gene encodes CDR1 MNHEY and CDR2 SVGAGI. V shed 7 bases, J shed 1 base, and the junction held 13 bases outside the gene matches. The CDR3 DNA sequence: TGTGCCAGCACCGGAGGGGCTAGCGGTGCGTCCTACGAGCAGTACTTC. Its protein product is CASTGGASGASYEQYF.

This clonotype was counted many times. The chain recombines TRBV9 with TRBJ2-1; TRBD1 might be the D (6 bases). The ends were cut back, 4 bases at V and 4 bases at J, with 15 bases in the middle. The CDR3 extends over 15 amino acids. Germline V gene lookup returns CDR1 SGDLS and CDR2 YYNGEE. The DNA for the CDR3 is TGTGCCAGCAGCCCTCGGACAGAACCTTACAATGAGCAGTTCTTC. Protein product: CASSPRTEPYNEQFF.

The J gene is TRBJ2-7, the V gene TRBV6-6; no reliable D call. This CDR3 region has 13 residues. In germline, CDR1 is MNHNY, CDR2 SVGAGI (reference sequence). The ends were cut back, 5 bases at V and 8 bases at J, with 16 bases in the middle. CDR3 amino acids: CASSDDQTPQQYF. The DNA of the CDR3 is TGTGCCAGCAGTGATGATCAGACTCCTCAGCAGTACTTC.

This chain links TRBV6-2 or TRBV6-3 with TRBJ1-5, with D perhaps TRBD1 (5 bases). The CDR3 runs 12 residues. The germline gives CDR1 MNHEY, CDR2 SVGEGT. V dropped 7 bases and J dropped 7 bases, with 11 bases sitting between them. The CDR3 DNA follows: TGTGCCAGCAATGGGGACGAGCAGCCCCAGCATTTT. Its translation is CASNGDEQPQHF.

The rearrangement joins TRBV7-2 to TRBJ2-5, with 7 positions matching TRBD2. The V gene's germline CDR1 is SGHTA and CDR2 FQGNSA. The CDR3 sequence is 14 residues long. V was pared by 5 bases and J by 4 bases, with 7 bases of the junction left unmatched. The CDR3 DNA reads as TGTGCCAGCAGCCCGATGGGGGGGAGAGAGACCCAGTACTTC. Its protein is CASSPMGGRETQYF. The variable domain in full, with the rest retrieved from reference TRBV7-2 and TRBJ2-5, is GAGVSQSPSNKVTEKGKDVELRCDPISGHTALYWYRQSLGQGLEFLIYFQGNSAPDKSGLPSDRFSAERTGGSVSTLTIQRTQQEDSAVYLCASSPMGGRETQYFGPGTRLLVL.

The V and J genes are TRBV18 and TRBJ2-5; D is unresolved. Per germline, CDR1 KGHSH and CDR2 LQKENI. The length of the CDR3 is 11 residues. V lost 5 bases to trimming and J lost 5 bases, with 6 bases between them. In nucleotides, the CDR3 is TGTGCCAGCTCATCGGACGAGACCCAGTACTTC. This sequence encodes CASSSDETQYF.

The CDR3, as DNA: TGCGCCAGCAGCTTGGGATTACATTGGTCCGGGGCCAACGTCCTGACTTTC. Translation: CASSLGLHWSGANVLTF. The rearrangement links TRBV5-1 to TRBJ2-6; D remains unclear. V was clipped by 0 bases and J by 4 bases, with 14 bases between them. Germline values: CDR1 SGHRS, CDR2 YFSETQ. The CDR3 is 17 residues long.

The chain joins TRBV12-3 or TRBV12-4 to TRBJ2-1, with TRBD1 matching over 9 bases. The V gene end was trimmed by 7 bases and the J gene end by 7 bases; junction bases not matched to a gene: 8. The CDR3 runs to 14 residues. The CDR3 region has the DNA TGTGCCAGCACCACAGGGGGCGCCGAGAATGAGCAGTTCTTC. Translation: CASTTGGAENEQFF.

This sequence joins TRBV6-1 and TRBJ1-5; D may be TRBD1 (5 bases). The germline CDR1 and CDR2 sequences are MNHNS and SASEGT. This CDR3 has 13 residues. V was clipped by 6 bases and J by 9 bases, with 15 bases between them. The DNA for the CDR3 is TGTGCCAGCAGAGAGGGGAGCCCGCGGCCCCAGCATTTT. This gives the protein CASREGSPRPQHF.

The gene calls are TRBV4-2 and TRBJ2-6; D gene unclear. The V end was cut by 0 bases, the J end by 0 bases, with 9 bases between. CDR1 and CDR2 from the germline V gene are LGHNA and YNFKEQ. The CDR3 spans 17 residues. The CDR3 sequence is CASSQDSIRSGANVLTF. DNA for the CDR3: TGTGCCAGCAGCCAAGACTCGATCCGCTCTGGGGCCAACGTCCTGACTTTC.

The chain is built from TRBV10-3 and TRBJ2-1; D is perhaps TRBD1 (7 bases). CDR1 and CDR2 from the germline V gene are ENHRY and SYGVKD. This CDR3 region has 14 residues. V shed 5 bases and J shed 5 bases, with 13 bases lying between them. CDR3 protein: CAISTGEEHNEQFF. Here the CDR3 DNA reads TGTGCCATCAGTACAGGGGAGGAACACAATGAGCAGTTCTTC.

J is TRBJ2-3 and V is TRBV11-3; 9 nucleotides match TRBD2. The length of the CDR3 is 15 residues. Germline trimming cut 5 bases from V and 6 bases from J; bases unmatched to any gene: 9. Germline-derived CDR1 and CDR2 are SGHNT and YENEEA. The CDR3 bases are TGTGCCAGCAGCCCTAGCGGGATTGATGAGGATACGCAGTATTTT. Translation gives CASSPSGIDEDTQYF.